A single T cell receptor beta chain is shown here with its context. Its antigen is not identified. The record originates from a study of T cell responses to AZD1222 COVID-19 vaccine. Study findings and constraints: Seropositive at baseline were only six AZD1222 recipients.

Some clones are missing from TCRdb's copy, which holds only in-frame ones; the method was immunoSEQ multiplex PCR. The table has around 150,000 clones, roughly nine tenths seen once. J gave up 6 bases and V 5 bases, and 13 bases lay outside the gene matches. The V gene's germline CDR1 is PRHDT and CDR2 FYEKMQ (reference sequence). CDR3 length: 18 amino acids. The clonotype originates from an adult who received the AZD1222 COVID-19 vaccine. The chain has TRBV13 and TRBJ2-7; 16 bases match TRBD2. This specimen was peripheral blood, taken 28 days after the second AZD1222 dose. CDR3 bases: TGTGCCAGCAGCCCGGGGACTAGCGGGGGGGATTTCTTAAGCGAGCAGTACTTC. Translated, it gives CASSPGTSGGDFLSEQYF.